The 2 T cell receptor beta chains given below trace back to one sample, sequenced in a study of T cell responses to AZD1222 COVID-19 vaccine. Clones were sequenced by immunoSEQ multiplex PCR, and TCRdb holds only the in-frame ones, with some missing. The repertoire includes about 140,000 clones, roughly 91% of them detected once, and roughly 9% sits in the top ten. Sequenced here: peripheral blood, sampled on day 0 of AZD1222 vaccination. Source of these receptors: an adult in good health.

The chain joins TRBV5-1 to TRBJ1-2, with D uncertain. The CDR3 contains 13 residues. The germline V and J ends were trimmed by 0 bases and 4 bases, with 7 bases remaining between them. Germline assignment: CDR1 SGHRS and CDR2 YFSETQ. CDR3 sequence (DNA): TGCGCCAGCAGCTTGGACAGCCTCTATGGCTACACCTTC. Its protein is CASSLDSLYGYTF.

V is TRBV5-1 and J is TRBJ2-7; TRBD1 or TRBD2 may be the D gene (6 bases each). CDR3 length: 15 amino acids. V lost 0 bases and J lost 5, with 15 bases in between. Germline lookup yields CDR1 SGHRS and CDR2 YFSETQ. CDR3 loop: CASSLEKGGIDEQYF. In nucleotides, the CDR3 is TGCGCCAGCAGCTTGGAAAAGGGGGGCATCGACGAGCAGTACTTC.